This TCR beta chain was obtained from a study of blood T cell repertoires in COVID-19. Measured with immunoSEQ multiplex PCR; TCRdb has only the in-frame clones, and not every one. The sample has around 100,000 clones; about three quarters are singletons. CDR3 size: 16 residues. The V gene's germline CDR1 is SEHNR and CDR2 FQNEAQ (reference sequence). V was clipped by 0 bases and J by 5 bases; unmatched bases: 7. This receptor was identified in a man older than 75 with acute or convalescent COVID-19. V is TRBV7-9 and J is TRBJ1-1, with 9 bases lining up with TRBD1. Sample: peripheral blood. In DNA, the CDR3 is TGTGCCAGCAGCTTAGCGACGGGACAGGGACGGACTGAAGCTTTCTTT. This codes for CASSLATGQGRTEAFF.